This entry is about one T cell receptor (beta chain). The sample comes from a study of blood T cell repertoires in COVID-19. Background on the study: Sites in the United States, Italy and Spain provided acute and convalescent COVID-19 samples. In each case, the material was cDNA or gDNA derived from T cells, B-cell-depleted T cells, or PBMCs.

The CDR3 sequence is 16 residues long. CDR1 MDHEN and CDR2 SYDVKM come from the germline V gene. Trimming cost V 8 bases and J 1 base; bases outside gene matches: 4. Patients of the Seattle cohort, enrolled during active infection, were followed longitudinally. The table came from immunoSEQ multiplex PCR; TCRdb's copy has only in-frame clones and leaves some out. Of some 200,000 clones listed, 80% to 90% are singletons. Sequenced material: peripheral blood. This TCR came from a woman aged 80 or older with COVID-19, enrolled during active disease. The V gene is TRBV28, the J gene TRBJ2-1, with 14 bases identical to TRBD2. The DNA of the CDR3 is TGTGCCAGCGGACTAGCGGGGGGCAATTCCTACAATGAGCAGTTCTTC. Translated: CASGLAGGNSYNEQFF.